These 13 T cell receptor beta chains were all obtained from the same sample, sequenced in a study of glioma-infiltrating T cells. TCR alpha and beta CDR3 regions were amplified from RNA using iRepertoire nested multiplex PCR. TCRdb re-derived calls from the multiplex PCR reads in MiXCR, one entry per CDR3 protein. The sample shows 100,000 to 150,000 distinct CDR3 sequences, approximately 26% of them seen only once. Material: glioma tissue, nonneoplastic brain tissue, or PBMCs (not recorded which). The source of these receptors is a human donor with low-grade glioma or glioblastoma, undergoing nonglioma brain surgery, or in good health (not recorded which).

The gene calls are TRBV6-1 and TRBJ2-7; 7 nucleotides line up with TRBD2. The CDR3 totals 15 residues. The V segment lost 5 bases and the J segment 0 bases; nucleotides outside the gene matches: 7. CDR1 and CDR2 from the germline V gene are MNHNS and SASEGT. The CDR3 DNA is TGTGCCAGCAGTTATCGGGGGGAAGGCTCCTACGAGCAGTACGTC. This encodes CASSYRGEGSYEQYV.

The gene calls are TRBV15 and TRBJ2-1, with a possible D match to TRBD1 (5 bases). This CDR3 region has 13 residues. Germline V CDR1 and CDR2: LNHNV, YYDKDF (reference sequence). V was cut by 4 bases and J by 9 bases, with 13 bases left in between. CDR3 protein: CATSTRQWSEQFF. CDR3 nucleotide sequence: TGTGCCACCAGCACGCGACAGTGGAGTGAGCAGTTCTTC.

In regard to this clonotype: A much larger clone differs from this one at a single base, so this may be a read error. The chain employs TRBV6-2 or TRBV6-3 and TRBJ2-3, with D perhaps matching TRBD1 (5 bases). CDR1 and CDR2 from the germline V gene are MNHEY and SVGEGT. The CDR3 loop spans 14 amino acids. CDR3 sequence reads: CASIYSTGTDTQYF. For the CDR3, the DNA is TGTGCCAGCATTTACTCGACAGGCACAGATACGCAGTATTTT.

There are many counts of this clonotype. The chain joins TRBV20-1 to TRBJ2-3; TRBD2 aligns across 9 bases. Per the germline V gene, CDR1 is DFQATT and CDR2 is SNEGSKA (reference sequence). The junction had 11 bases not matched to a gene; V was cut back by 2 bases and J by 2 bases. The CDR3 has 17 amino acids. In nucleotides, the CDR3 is TGCAGTGCTAGATACTCTTTTAGCGGGGGTAACACAGATACGCAGTATTTT. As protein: CSARYSFSGGNTDTQYF.

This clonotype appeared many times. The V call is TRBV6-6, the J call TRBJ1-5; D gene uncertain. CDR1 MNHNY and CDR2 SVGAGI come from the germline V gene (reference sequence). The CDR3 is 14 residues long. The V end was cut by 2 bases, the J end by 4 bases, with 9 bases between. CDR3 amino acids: CASSYPDGNQPQHF. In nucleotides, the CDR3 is TGTGCCAGCAGTTACCCGGACGGTAATCAGCCCCAGCATTTT.

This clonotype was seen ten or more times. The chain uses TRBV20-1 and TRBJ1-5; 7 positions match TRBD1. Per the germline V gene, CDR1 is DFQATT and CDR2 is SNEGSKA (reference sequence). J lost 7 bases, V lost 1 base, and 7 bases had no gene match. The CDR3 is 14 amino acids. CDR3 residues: CSARAPGGGQPQHF. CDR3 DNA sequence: TGCAGTGCTAGAGCCCCGGGAGGGGGCCAGCCCCAGCATTTT.

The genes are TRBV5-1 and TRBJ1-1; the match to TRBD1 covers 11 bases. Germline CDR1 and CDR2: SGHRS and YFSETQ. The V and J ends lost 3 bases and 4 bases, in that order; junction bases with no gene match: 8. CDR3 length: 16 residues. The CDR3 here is CASSSPRTGGITEAFF. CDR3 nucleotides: TGCGCCAGCAGCTCACCACGGACAGGGGGCATCACTGAAGCTTTCTTT.

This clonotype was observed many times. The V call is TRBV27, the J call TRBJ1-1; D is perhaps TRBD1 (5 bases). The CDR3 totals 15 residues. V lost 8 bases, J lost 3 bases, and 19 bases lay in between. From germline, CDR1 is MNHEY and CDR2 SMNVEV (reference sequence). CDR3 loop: CASGRGSRSDTEAFF. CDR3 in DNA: TGTGCCAGCGGAAGGGGTTCCCGATCGGACACTGAAGCTTTCTTT.

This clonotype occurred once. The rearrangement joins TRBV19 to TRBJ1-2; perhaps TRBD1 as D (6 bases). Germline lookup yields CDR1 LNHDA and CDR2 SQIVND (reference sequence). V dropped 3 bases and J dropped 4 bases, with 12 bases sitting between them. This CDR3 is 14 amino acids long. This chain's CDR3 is CASSIAQGSYGYTF. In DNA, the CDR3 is TGTGCCAGTAGTATCGCTCAGGGGAGCTATGGCTACACCTTC.

The CDR3 DNA reads as TGTGCCAGCAGTTTTGAAGGCGGCCGGACCTCTGGAAACACCATATATTTT. Translating gives CASSFEGGRTSGNTIYF. The chain couples TRBV28 to TRBJ1-3; D gene ambiguous. The CDR3 loop spans 17 amino acids. V dropped 3 bases and J dropped 0 bases, with 15 bases sitting between them. CDR1 is MDHEN and CDR2 is SYDVKM in the germline V gene.

The CDR3 loop is CATSDSSRAEAFF. CDR3 coding DNA: TGTGCCACCAGTGATTCGAGTAGGGCTGAAGCTTTCTTT. This chain links TRBV24-1 with TRBJ1-1; D is unclear. The V end lost 2 bases, the J end lost 6 bases, and 9 bases lay between the germline ends. CDR1 KGHDR and CDR2 SFDVKD come from the germline V gene. This CDR3 region has 13 residues.

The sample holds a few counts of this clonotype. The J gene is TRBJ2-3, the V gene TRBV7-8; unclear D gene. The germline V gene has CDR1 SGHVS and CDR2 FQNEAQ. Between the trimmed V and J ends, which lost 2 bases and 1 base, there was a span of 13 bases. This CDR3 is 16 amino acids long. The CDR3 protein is CASSLPRSWGTDTQYF. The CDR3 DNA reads TGTGCCAGCAGCTTACCCCGATCCTGGGGCACAGATACGCAGTATTTT.

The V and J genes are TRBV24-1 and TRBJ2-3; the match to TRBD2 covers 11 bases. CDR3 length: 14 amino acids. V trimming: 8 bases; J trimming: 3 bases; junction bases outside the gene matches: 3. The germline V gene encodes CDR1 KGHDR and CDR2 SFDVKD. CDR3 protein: CATMSSGGTDTQYF. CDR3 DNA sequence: TGTGCCACCATGTCTAGCGGGGGGACAGATACGCAGTATTTT.